Listed below are T cell receptor beta chains from one sample, sequenced in a study of T-cell memory formation after mild COVID-19. TCRdb fed the 5' RACE reads into MiXCR, producing one record per CDR3 protein. This sample has 250,000 to 350,000 distinct CDR3 sequences, with just under 20% found just once. Specimen: PBMCs or a T cell subset sorted from them (not recorded which). These receptors all come from a man younger than 35 who had mild COVID-19 (a few samples of this study predate the infection). Cell type and time point are not known. The CDR3 runs from the conserved cysteine through the conserved F or W. The D gene is left open where the match is weak. The size of a clone is reported for some rows only, either as once, few or many, or as a class for expanded clones.

d_gene	len	abundance	j_gene	v_gene	CDR3nt	CDR3aa
NA	12	NA	TRBJ2-2	TRBV6-4	TGTGCCAGCAGTTCGAGAACCGGGGAGCTGTTTTTT	CASSSRTGELFF
NA	16	NA	TRBJ2-1	TRBV7-6	TGTGCCAGCAGCTTAGCGCTTCCCAGGGCCCCTAATGAGCAGTTCTTC	CASSLALPRAPNEQFF
NA	12	NA	TRBJ2-4	TRBV12-3/TRBV12-4	TGTGCCAGCAGTTTACTCGGGGGCCCTTGGTACTTC	CASSLLGGPWYF
NA	13	NA	TRBJ1-2	TRBV6-2/TRBV6-3	TGTGCCAGCAGCCCAGTGTTACGCCATGGCTACACCTTC	CASSPVLRHGYTF
NA	15	NA	TRBJ2-2	TRBV6-2/TRBV6-3	TGTGCCAGCAGTTACCCCCGACTAGTCGTCGGGGAGCTGTTTTTT	CASSYPRLVVGELFF
NA	14	few	TRBJ2-1	TRBV9	TGTGCCAGCAGCGAGAGAGGGGGCGGGAGGGAGCAGTTCTTC	CASSERGGGREQFF
TRBD1	17	few	TRBJ2-2	TRBV11-2	TGTGCCAGCAGCTTAGGACCGGGACAGGGAGGGACCGGGGAGCTGTTTTTT	CASSLGPGQGGTGELFF
NA	12	NA	TRBJ1-2	TRBV5-1	TGCGCCAGCAGCTTGCATGCGGATGGCTACACCTTC	CASSLHADGYTF
NA	15	few	TRBJ2-3	TRBV20-1	TGCAGTGCTAGAGATATGGGGGGTAGCACAGATACGCAGTATTTT	CSARDMGGSTDTQYF
NA	15	NA	TRBJ2-3	TRBV10-3	TGTGCCATCAGTGGCCTCTCGTTAAGCACAGATACGCAGTATTTT	CAISGLSLSTDTQYF
NA	12	NA	TRBJ2-7	TRBV30	TGTGCCGCCCACAGGGATCCCTACGAGCAGTACTTC	CAAHRDPYEQYF
NA	16	few	TRBJ1-2	TRBV7-2	TGTGCCAGCAGCTCCCTCAGGGCAGGGATCAACTATGGCTACACCTTC	CASSSLRAGINYGYTF
TRBD1	19	NA	TRBJ2-1	TRBV6-2/TRBV6-3	TGTGCCAGCAGTTCCGAGGGGGCCACAGGGGGCGGCTCCTACAATGAGCAGTTCTTC	CASSSEGATGGGSYNEQFF
TRBD2	14	few	TRBJ2-3	TRBV5-1	TGCGCCAGTAGCGGGGATAGGGGCGCAGATACGCAGTATTTT	CASSGDRGADTQYF
NA	13	NA	TRBJ1-2	TRBV5-1	TGCGCCAGCAGCTTGACAGGGTTCGAGGGCTACACCTTC	CASSLTGFEGYTF
NA	15	few	TRBJ2-1	TRBV7-7	TGTGCCAGCAGCTCGAGGGACTCCCCCTACAATGAGCAGTTCTTC	CASSSRDSPYNEQFF
NA	14	NA	TRBJ2-3	TRBV7-2	TGTGCCAGCAGCCCCGAGCGGGCACAAGATACGCAGTATTTT	CASSPERAQDTQYF